In this sample, the clone carrying this T cell receptor beta chain turned up many times. Its antigen is as yet unknown. The data were taken from a study of regulatory T cells in long-lasting Graves disease. On the study more broadly: Freshly diagnosed Graves' patients had used antithyroid drugs for under 3 months.

Germline CDR1 SNHLY, CDR2 FYNNEI. V shed 3 bases and J 8 bases; nucleotides not matched to a gene: 6. The CDR3 totals 13 residues. Arm-PCR of CDR3 regions with iRepertoire HTBI primers generated TCR beta libraries. Via MiXCR, TCRdb re-called the multiplex PCR reads, giving one row per CDR3 protein. The data contain about 320,000 distinct CDR3 sequences, about 20% of them singletons. Study outcomes and limitations: New patients shared fewer public clonotypes (approximately 970) than persistent patients did (roughly 2,500). Patients with persistent Graves' had lower TCR diversity than newly diagnosed patients.

Time point of the sample: newly diagnosed GD, antithyroid drugs for less than 3 months. Construction of the TCR library relied on RNA isolated from PBMCs. In this cohort, patients came from an endocrinology department located in Xi'an, China. The V gene is TRBV2, the J gene TRBJ1-2; 7 positions agree with TRBD1. The TCR sequence derives from a female donor with Graves disease. The material sequenced was peripheral blood mononuclear cells (PBMCs), taken at new diagnosis, from a patient treated with antithyroid drugs. CDR3 bases: TGTGCCAGCAGTGATGACAGGGTGTCGGGCTACACCTTC. It specifies CASSDDRVSGYTF.